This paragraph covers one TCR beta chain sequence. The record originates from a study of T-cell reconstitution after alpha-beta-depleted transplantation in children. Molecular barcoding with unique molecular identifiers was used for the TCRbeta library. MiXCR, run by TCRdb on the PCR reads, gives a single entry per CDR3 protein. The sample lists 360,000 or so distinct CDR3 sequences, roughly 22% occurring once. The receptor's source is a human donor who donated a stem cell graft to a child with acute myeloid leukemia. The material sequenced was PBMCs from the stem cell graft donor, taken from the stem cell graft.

The CDR3 DNA sequence: TGTGCCAGCGATGTCGCCGGAGGGGGGAACATTCAGTACTTC. This codes for CASDVAGGGNIQYF. V usage is TRBV12-3 or TRBV12-4 and J usage is TRBJ2-4, with D perhaps assigned TRBD1 or TRBD2 (6 bases each). The CDR3 is made up of 14 amino acids. Trimming took 8 bases from V and 7 from J, leaving 18 bases between them.